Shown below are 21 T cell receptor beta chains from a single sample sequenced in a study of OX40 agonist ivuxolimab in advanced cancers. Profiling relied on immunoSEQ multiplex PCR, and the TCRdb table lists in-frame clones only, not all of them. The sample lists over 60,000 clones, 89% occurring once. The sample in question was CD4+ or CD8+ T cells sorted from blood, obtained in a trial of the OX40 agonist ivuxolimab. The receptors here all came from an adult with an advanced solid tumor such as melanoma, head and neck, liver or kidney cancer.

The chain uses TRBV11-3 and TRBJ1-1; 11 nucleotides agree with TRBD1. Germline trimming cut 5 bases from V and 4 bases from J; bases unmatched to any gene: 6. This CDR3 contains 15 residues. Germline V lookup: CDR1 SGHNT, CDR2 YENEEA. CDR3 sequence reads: CASSARTGGVTEAFF. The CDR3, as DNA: TGTGCCAGCAGCGCGAGGACAGGGGGCGTCACTGAAGCTTTCTTT.

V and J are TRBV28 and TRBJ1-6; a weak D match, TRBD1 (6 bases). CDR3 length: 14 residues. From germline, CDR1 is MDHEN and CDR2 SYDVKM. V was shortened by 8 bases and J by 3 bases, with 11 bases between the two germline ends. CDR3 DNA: TGTGCCAGCGGGGACACAAACTATAATTCACCCCTCCACTTT. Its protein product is CASGDTNYNSPLHF. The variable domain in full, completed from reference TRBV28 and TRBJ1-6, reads DVKVTQSSRYLVKRTGEKVFLECVQDMDHENMFWYRQDPGLGLRLIYFSYDVKMKEKGDIPEGYSVSREKKERFSLILESASTNQTSMYLCASGDTNYNSPLHFGNGTRLTVT.

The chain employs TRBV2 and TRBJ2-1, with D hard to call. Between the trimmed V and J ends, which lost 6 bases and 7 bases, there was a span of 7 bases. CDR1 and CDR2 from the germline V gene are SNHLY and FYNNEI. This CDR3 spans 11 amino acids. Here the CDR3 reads CASRGWNEQFF. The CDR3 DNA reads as TGTGCCAGCAGGGGGTGGAATGAGCAGTTCTTC.

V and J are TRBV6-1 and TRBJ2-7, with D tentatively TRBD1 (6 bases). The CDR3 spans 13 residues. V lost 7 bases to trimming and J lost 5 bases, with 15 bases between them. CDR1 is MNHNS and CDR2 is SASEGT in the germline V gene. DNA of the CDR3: TGTGCCAGCACCACGACAGGTAGCCACGAGCAGTACTTC. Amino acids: CASTTTGSHEQYF.

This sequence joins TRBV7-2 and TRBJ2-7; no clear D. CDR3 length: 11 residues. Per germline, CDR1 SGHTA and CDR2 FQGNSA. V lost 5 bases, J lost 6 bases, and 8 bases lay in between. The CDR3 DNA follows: TGTGCCAGCAGCCAAAACGCCGAGCAGTACTTC. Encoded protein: CASSQNAEQYF.

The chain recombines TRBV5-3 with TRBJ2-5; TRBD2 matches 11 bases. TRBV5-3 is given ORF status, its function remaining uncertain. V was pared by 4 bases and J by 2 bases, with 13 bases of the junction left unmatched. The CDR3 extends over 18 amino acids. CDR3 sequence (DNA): TGTGCCAGAAGCGTGTATCTACTAGCGGGAGAAGGGCAAGAGACCCAGTACTTC. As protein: CARSVYLLAGEGQETQYF.

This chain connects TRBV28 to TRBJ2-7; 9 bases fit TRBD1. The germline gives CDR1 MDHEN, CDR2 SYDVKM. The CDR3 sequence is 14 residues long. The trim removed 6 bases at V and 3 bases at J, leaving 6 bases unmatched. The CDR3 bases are TGTGCCAGCAGCTCCGGGACAGGGATCTACGAGCAGTACTTC. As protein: CASSSGTGIYEQYF.

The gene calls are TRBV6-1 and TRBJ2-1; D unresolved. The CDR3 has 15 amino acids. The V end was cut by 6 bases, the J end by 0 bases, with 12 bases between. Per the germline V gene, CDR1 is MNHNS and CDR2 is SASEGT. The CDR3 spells CASSEIRSSYNEQFF. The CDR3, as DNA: TGTGCCAGCAGCGAAATTAGGAGCTCCTACAATGAGCAGTTCTTC.

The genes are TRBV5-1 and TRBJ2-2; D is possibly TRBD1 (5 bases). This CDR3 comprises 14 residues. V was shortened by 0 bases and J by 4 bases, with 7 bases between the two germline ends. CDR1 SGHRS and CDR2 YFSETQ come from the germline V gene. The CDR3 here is CASSLGRATGELFF. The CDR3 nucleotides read TGCGCCAGCAGCTTGGGCAGGGCCACCGGGGAGCTGTTTTTT.

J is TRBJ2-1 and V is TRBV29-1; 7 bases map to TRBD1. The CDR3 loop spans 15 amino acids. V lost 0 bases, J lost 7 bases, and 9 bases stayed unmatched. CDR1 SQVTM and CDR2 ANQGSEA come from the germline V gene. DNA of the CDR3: TGCAGCGTTGAAGATCTCGAAGGGGGCTGGAATGAGCAGTTCTTC. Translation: CSVEDLEGGWNEQFF.

The CDR3 bases are TGCGCCAGCAGCTTACCCGGGACTAGCAACAATGAGCAGTTCTTC. It is translated as CASSLPGTSNNEQFF. The rearrangement uses TRBV5-1 and TRBJ2-1; 9 bases line up with TRBD2. V gave up 2 bases and J gave up 5 bases; unmatched junction bases: 5. CDR3 length: 15 residues. Germline V lookup: CDR1 SGHRS, CDR2 YFSETQ.

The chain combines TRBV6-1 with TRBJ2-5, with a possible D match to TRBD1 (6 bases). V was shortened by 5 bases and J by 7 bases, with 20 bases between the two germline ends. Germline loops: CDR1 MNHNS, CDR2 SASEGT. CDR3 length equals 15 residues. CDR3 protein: CASSSLQGTLGTQYF. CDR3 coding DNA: TGTGCCAGCAGTTCATTGCAGGGGACGTTGGGGACCCAGTACTTC.

As DNA, the CDR3 is TGTGCCAGTAGAACAACCTGGGGCAGCCTCTACGAGCAGTACTTC. Amino acid sequence: CASRTTWGSLYEQYF. The chain recombines TRBV19 with TRBJ2-7, with D tentatively TRBD1 (5 bases). The CDR3 spans 15 residues. Germline values: CDR1 LNHDA, CDR2 SQIVND (reference sequence). With 6 bases removed from V and 3 bases from J, the gap between germline ends came to 18 bases.

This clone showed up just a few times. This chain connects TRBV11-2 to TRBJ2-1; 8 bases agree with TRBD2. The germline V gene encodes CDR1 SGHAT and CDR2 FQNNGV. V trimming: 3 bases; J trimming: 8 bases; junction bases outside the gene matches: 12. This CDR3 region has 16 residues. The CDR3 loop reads CASSFSGGAGVDEQFF. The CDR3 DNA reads TGTGCCAGCAGCTTCTCTGGGGGAGCGGGAGTGGATGAGCAGTTCTTC.

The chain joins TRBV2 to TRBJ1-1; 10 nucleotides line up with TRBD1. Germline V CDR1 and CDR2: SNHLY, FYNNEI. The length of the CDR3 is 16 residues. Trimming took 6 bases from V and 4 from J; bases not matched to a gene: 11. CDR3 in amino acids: CASSLRQGARSTEAFF. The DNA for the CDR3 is TGTGCCAGCAGCTTGCGACAGGGGGCTAGGAGCACTGAAGCTTTCTTT.

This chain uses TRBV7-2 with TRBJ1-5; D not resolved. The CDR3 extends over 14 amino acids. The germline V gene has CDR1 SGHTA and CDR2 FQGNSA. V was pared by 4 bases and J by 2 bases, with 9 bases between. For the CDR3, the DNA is TGTGCCAGCAGCTCTTCGGCGGGCAATCAGCCCCAGCATTTT. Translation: CASSSSAGNQPQHF.

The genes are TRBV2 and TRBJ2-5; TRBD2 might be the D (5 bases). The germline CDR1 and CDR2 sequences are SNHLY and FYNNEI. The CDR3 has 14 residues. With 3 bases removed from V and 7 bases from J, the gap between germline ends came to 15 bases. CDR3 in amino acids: CASSDSASAGTQYF. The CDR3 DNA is TGTGCCAGCAGTGATTCCGCGTCCGCGGGGACCCAGTACTTC. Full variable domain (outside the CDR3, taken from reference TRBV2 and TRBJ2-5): EPEVTQTPSHQVTQMGQEVILRCVPISNHLYFYWYRQILGQKVEFLVSFYNNEISEKSEIFDDQFSVERPDGSNFTLKIRSTKLEDSAMYFCASSDSASAGTQYFGPGTRLLVL.

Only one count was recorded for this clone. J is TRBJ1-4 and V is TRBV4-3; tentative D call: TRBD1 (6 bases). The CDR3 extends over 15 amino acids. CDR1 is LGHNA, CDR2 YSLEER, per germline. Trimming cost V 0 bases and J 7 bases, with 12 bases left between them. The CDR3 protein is CASSQDGGMSEKLFF. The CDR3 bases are TGCGCCAGCAGCCAAGATGGGGGCATGAGTGAAAAACTGTTTTTT.

The CDR3: CASSSALRLAGGRRNEQFF. For the CDR3, the DNA is TGTGCCAGCAGCTCCGCCCTAAGACTAGCGGGAGGTCGTAGGAATGAGCAGTTCTTC. This chain joins TRBV7-2 and TRBJ2-1, with 13 bases matching TRBD2. Germline lookup yields CDR1 SGHTA and CDR2 FQGNSA. The J segment lost 7 bases and the V segment lost 4 bases, leaving 16 bases of the junction unmatched. The CDR3 is 19 amino acids.

DNA for the CDR3: TGTGCCAGCAGCCCTCGTCCGGAGAACTATGGCTACACCTTC. The encoded protein is CASSPRPENYGYTF. This rearrangement joins TRBV7-2 to TRBJ1-2; the D is unclear. Germline loops: CDR1 SGHTA, CDR2 FQGNSA. V lost 5 bases and J lost 2, with 12 bases in between. CDR3 length: 14 amino acids.

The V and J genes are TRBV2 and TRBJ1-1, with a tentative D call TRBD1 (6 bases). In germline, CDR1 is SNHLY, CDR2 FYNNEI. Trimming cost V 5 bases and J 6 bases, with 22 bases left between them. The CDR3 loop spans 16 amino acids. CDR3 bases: TGTGCCAGCAGTAGGGAAGGGCAGGGGAATTTCGCTGAAGCTTTCTTT. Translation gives CASSREGQGNFAEAFF.